Listed below are T cell receptor beta chains from one sample, sequenced in a study of blood T cell repertoires in COVID-19. Repertoires were generated with immunoSEQ multiplex PCR, while TCRdb's copy carries only in-frame clones and drops some. Here the sample spans about 130,000 clones, 80% to 90% being singletons. The sequenced sample was peripheral blood. Receptor source: a man over 45 with active COVID-19. Each CDR3 is given with its conserved first and last residue. The D gene is left open where the match is weak. Clone size is given for some rows only: seen once, a few or many times, or a class if the clone is expanded.

>TRBV4-1|TRBJ1-1|-|once
TGCGCCAGCAGCCAAAGTATTGGGGCAGTCACTGAAGCTTTCTTT
CASSQSIGAVTEAFF
>TRBV24-1|TRBJ2-2|-|-
TGTGCCACCAGTGACCGGGAAGCTAACGCCGGGGAGCTGTTTTTT
CATSDREANAGELFF
>TRBV25-1|TRBJ1-2|TRBD1|-
TGTGCCAGCAGTAAGACAGGGACCTATGGCTACACCTTC
CASSKTGTYGYTF
>TRBV4-2|TRBJ2-1|TRBD1|-
TGTGCCAGCAGCCCCAACCGGGACAGCTACAATGAGCAGTTCTTC
CASSPNRDSYNEQFF
>TRBV18|TRBJ2-3|-|-
TGTGCCAGCTCTCCCCCAGGGCTCGGTAGTCACACAGATACGCAGTATTTT
CASSPPGLGSHTDTQYF
>TRBV5-6|TRBJ2-5|-|-
TGTGCCAGCAGCTTGGGGGGGCGGGCGGAGACCCAGTACTTC
CASSLGGRAETQYF
>TRBV9|TRBJ2-3|-|-
TGTGCCAGCAGCGTAGAAGGGGGGGCGAGCACAGATACGCAGTATTTT
CASSVEGGASTDTQYF
>TRBV4-1|TRBJ2-1|TRBD2|-
TGCGCCAGCAGCCGGACTAGCGGGGGGGGTGAGCAGTTCTTC
CASSRTSGGGEQFF
>TRBV5-6|TRBJ2-7|-|-
TGTGCCAGCAGTTCTGTTGGCATCTCCTACGAGCAGTACTTC
CASSSVGISYEQYF
>TRBV5-1|TRBJ1-1|TRBD1|-
TGCGCCAGCAGCTTGGCCAGACAGGGCTCCACTGAAGCTTTCTTT
CASSLARQGSTEAFF
>TRBV4-2|TRBJ1-5|TRBD1|-
TGTGCCAGCAGCCAAGAACCACAGGGGGGTCAGCCCCAGCATTTT
CASSQEPQGGQPQHF
>TRBV11-2|TRBJ1-1|-|few
TGTGCCAGCAGCTTAGAACCCGGGGGTAACACTGAAGCTTTCTTT
CASSLEPGGNTEAFF
>TRBV6-1|TRBJ2-1|-|-
TGTGCCAGCAGTGAAGCTGGGGGGGCTGGTCGCAATGAGCAGTTCTTC
CASSEAGGAGRNEQFF
>TRBV6-5|TRBJ2-1|-|-
TGTGCCAGCAGTTACTCGGAGGGGAAACCCCAGTTCTTC
CASSYSEGKPQFF
>TRBV7-6|TRBJ2-7|-|-
TGTGCCAGCAGCTTAGGGAGGTCGGGATCGGAGTTTTGGGACGAGCAGTACTTC
CASSLGRSGSEFWDEQYF
>TRBV19|TRBJ1-1|-|-
TGTGCCAGTAGTATAGTCGGCCAGGGTGGCACTGAAGCTTTCTTT
CASSIVGQGGTEAFF
>TRBV3-1/TRBV3-2|TRBJ1-6|-|-
TGTGCCAGCAGCCAGAAGGACAGAGAGTCACCCCTCCACTTT
CASSQKDRESPLHF
>TRBV9|TRBJ1-4|-|few
TGTGCCAGCAGCGGAGGACTCAGCCGCGAAAAACTGTTTTTT
CASSGGLSREKLFF
>TRBV19|TRBJ2-2|-|-
TGTGCCAGTCCCCGACCAGGGACCGGGGAGCTGTTTTTT
CASPRPGTGELFF
>TRBV5-4|TRBJ1-6|-|-
TGTGCCAGCAGACCTGGACAGCCCGGAGCACCCCTCCACTTT
CASRPGQPGAPLHF
>TRBV11-2|TRBJ2-7|TRBD1|-
TGTGCCAGCAGCTTAGGTAAAGGCGGACAGGGTCCCTACGAGCAGTACTTC
CASSLGKGGQGPYEQYF
>TRBV7-9|TRBJ2-1|-|-
TGTGCCAGCAGCCTCACCGGTGGGGTTGTACAGGATGAGCAGTTCTTC
CASSLTGGVVQDEQFF
>TRBV11-2|TRBJ1-2|-|-
TGTGCCAGCAGCTTAGGGAGGGATGGCTACACCTTC
CASSLGRDGYTF
>TRBV5-1|TRBJ2-4|TRBD1|-
TGCGCCAGCAGCAACACACAGGGGGCCGGAGACATTCAGTACTTC
CASSNTQGAGDIQYF
>TRBV7-3|TRBJ2-1|TRBD2|-
TGTGCCAGCAGCCCTTGGGGACTAGGGGACAATGAGCAGTTCTTC
CASSPWGLGDNEQFF
>TRBV5-5|TRBJ1-2|TRBD1|-
TGTGCCAGCAGCATCCGGGACAGAAGTATTAAGGGGGTAGGGTCCTATGGCTACACCTTC
CASSIRDRSIKGVGSYGYTF
>TRBV12-3/TRBV12-4|TRBJ2-7|-|few
TGTGCCAGCAGTCCCCGGTCTGACGAGCAGTACTTC
CASSPRSDEQYF
>TRBV5-1|TRBJ2-2|-|-
TGCGCCAGCACCTTCTCCCCTTCGGGGAACACCGGGGAGCTGTTTTTT
CASTFSPSGNTGELFF
>TRBV3-1/TRBV3-2|TRBJ2-3|TRBD2|-
TGTGCCAGCAGCCAAGTAAGCGGGGGGGCCGCAGATACGCAGTATTTT
CASSQVSGGAADTQYF